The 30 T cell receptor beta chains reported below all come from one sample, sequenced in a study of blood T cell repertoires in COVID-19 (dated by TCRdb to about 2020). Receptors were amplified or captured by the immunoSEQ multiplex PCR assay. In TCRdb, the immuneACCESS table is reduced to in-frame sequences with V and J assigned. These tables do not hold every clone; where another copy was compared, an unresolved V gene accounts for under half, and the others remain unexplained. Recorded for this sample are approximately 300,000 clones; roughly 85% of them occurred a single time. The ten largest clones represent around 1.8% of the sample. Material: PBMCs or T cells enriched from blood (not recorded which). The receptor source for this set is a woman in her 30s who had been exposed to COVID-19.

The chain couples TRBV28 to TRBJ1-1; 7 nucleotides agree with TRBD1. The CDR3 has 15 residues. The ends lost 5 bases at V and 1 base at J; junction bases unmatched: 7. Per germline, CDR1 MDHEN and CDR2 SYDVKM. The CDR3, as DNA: TGTGCCAGCAGTGGTACAGGGGCGGGGAACACTGAAGCTTTCTTT. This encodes CASSGTGAGNTEAFF.

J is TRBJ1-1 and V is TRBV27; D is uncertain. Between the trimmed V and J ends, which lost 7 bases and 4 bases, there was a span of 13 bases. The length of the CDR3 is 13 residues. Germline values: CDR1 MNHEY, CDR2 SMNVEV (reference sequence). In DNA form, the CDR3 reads TGTGCCAGCACCCCCCCGGGTTTCACTGAAGCTTTCTTT. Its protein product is CASTPPGFTEAFF.

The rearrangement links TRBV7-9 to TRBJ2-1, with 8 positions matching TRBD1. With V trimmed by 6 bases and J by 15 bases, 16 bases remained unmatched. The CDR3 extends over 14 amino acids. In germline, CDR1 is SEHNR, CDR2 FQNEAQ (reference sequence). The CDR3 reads CASSSDRVSQGAFF. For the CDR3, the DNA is TGTGCCAGCAGTTCGGACAGGGTCTCACAGGGCGCGTTCTTC. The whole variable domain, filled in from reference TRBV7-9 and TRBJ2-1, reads DTGVSQNPRHKITKRGQNVTFRCDPISEHNRLYWYRQTLGQGPEFLTYFQNEAQLEKSRLLSDRFSAERPKGSFSTLEIQRTEQGDSAMYLCASSSDRVSQGAFFGPGTRLTVL.

CDR3 in amino acids: CASSLAVRDTGELFF. CDR3 nucleotides: TGTGCCAGCAGTCTAGCGGTGAGGGACACCGGGGAGCTGTTTTTT. The chain employs TRBV7-9 and TRBJ2-2; 7 nucleotides align to TRBD2. This CDR3 region has 15 residues. V trimming: 6 bases; J trimming: 3 bases; junction bases outside the gene matches: 7. Germline loops: CDR1 SEHNR, CDR2 FQNEAQ (reference sequence). Filled out from reference TRBV7-9 and TRBJ2-2, the complete variable domain reads DTGVSQNPRHKITKRGQNVTFRCDPISEHNRLYWYRQTLGQGPEFLTYFQNEAQLEKSRLLSDRFSAERPKGSFSTLEIQRTEQGDSAMYLCASSLAVRDTGELFFGEGSRLTVL.

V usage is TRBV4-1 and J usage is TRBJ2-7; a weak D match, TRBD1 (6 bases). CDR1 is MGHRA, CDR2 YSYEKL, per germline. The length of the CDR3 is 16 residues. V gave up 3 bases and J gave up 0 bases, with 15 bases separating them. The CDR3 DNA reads TGCGCCAGCAGCCAGAAACCCCCGGACAGCTCCTACGAGCAGTACTTC. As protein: CASSQKPPDSSYEQYF.

The DNA of the CDR3 is TGCGCCAGCCGGTTGACAGGAGACTCCTACGAGCAGTACTTC. This sequence encodes CASRLTGDSYEQYF. The chain links TRBV5-1 to TRBJ2-7, with a weak D call TRBD1 (6 bases). Germline CDR1 is SGHRS and CDR2 is YFSETQ. Trimming removed 7 bases from V and 0 bases from J, with 14 bases in between. The CDR3 runs 14 residues.

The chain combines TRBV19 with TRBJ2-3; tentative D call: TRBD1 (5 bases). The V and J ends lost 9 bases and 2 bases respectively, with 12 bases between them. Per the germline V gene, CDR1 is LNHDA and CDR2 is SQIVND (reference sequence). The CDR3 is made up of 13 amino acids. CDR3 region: CASSMGHTDTQYF. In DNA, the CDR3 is TGTGCCAGCTCCATGGGGCACACAGATACGCAGTATTTT.

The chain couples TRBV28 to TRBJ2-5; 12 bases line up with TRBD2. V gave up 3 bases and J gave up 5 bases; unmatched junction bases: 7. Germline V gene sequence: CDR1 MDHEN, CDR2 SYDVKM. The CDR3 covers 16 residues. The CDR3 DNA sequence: TGTGCCAGCAGTTTTGGACTAGCGGGGCCTCAGGAGACCCAGTACTTC. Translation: CASSFGLAGPQETQYF.

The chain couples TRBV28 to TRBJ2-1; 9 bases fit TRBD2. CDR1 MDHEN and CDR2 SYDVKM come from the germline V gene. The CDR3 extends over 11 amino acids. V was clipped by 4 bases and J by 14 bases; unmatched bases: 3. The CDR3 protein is CASSSRTSEFF. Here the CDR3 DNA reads TGTGCCAGCAGTTCAAGGACTAGCGAGTTCTTC.

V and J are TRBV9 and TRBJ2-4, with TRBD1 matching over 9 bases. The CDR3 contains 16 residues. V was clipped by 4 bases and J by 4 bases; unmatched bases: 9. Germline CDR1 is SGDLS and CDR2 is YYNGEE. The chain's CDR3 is CASSQSIGQGKNIQYF. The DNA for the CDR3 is TGTGCCAGCAGCCAAAGCATCGGACAGGGGAAAAACATTCAGTACTTC.

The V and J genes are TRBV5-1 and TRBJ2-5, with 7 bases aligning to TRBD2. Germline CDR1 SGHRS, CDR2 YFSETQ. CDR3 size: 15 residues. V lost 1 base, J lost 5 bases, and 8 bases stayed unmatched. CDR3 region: CASSLYGRLRETQYF. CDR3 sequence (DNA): TGCGCCAGCAGCTTGTACGGGAGGCTCCGGGAGACCCAGTACTTC.

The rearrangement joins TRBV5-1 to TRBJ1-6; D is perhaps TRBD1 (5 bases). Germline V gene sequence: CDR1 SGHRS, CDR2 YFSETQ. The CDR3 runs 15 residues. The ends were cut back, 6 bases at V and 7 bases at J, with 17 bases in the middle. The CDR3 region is CASNSGGGGNSPLHF. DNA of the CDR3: TGCGCCAGCAACTCCGGCGGGGGGGGAAATTCACCCCTCCACTTT.

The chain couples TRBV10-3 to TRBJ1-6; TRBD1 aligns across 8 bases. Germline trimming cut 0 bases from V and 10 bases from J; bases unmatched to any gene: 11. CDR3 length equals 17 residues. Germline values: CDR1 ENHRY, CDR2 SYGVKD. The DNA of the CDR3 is TGTGCCATCAGTGAGTCTGGAGGACAGGGTCAAGGCTCACCCCTCCACTTT. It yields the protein CAISESGGQGQGSPLHF.

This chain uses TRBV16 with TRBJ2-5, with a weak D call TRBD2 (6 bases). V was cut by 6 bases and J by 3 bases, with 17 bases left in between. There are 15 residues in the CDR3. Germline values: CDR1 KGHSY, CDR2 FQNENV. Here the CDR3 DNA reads TGTGCCAGCAGTTACGGAGGGAGAAGGGAAGAGACCCAGTACTTC. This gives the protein CASSYGGRREETQYF.

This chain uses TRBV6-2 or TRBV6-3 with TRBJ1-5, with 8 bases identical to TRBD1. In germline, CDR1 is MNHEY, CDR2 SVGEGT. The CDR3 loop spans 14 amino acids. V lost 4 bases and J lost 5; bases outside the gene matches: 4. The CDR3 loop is CASSLIQGDQPQHF. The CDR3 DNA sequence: TGTGCCAGCAGTTTAATACAGGGGGATCAGCCCCAGCATTTT.

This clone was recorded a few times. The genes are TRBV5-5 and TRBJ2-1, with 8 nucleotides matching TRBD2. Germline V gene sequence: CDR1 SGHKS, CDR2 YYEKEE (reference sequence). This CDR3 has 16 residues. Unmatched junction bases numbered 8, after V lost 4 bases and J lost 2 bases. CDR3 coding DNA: TGTGCCAGCAGCGTAAGCGGGGGCCTCACCTACAATGAGCAGTTCTTC. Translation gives CASSVSGGLTYNEQFF.

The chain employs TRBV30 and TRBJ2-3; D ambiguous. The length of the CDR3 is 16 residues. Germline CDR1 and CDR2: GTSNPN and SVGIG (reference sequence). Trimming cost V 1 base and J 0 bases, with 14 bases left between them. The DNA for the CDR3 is TGTGCCTGGAGTGGTGCTGTGGTCACTAGCACAGATACGCAGTATTTT. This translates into CAWSGAVVTSTDTQYF.

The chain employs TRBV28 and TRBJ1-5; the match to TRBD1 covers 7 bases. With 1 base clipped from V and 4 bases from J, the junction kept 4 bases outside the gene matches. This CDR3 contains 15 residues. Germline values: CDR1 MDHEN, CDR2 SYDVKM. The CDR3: CASSLSGGNNQPQHF. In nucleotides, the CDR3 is TGTGCCAGCAGTTTATCAGGGGGAAATAATCAGCCCCAGCATTTT.

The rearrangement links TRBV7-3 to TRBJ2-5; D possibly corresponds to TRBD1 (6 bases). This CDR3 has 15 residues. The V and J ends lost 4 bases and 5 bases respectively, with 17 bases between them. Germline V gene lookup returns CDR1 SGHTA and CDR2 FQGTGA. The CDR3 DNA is TGTGCCAGCAGCTCCAGGGGAAACATGGACGAGACCCAGTACTTC. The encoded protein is CASSSRGNMDETQYF.

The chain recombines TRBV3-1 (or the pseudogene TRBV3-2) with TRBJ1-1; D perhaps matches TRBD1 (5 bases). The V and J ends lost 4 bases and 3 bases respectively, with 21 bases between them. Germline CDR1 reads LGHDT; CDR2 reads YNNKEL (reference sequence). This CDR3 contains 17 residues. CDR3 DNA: TGTGCCAGCAGCCCGCAGGGCAGTGGGTTCGGTGACACTGAAGCTTTCTTT. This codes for CASSPQGSGFGDTEAFF.

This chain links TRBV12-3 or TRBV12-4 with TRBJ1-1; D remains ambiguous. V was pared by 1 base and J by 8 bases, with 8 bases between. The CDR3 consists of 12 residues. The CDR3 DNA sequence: TGTGCCAGCAGTTTAGAACTTTCCGAAGCTTTCTTT. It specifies CASSLELSEAFF.

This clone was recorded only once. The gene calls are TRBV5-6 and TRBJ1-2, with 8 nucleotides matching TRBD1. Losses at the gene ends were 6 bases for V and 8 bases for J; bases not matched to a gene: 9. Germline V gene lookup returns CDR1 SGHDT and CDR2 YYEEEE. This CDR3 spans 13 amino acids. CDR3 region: CASKPRQGLGYTF. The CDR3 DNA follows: TGTGCCAGCAAGCCGAGACAGGGGCTCGGCTACACCTTC.

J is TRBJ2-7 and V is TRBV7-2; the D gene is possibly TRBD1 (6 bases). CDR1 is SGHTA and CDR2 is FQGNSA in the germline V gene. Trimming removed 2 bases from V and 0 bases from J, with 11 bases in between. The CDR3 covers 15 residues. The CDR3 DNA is TGTGCCAGCAGCTTACAGGGGACCAACTCCTACGAGCAGTACTTC. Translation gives CASSLQGTNSYEQYF.

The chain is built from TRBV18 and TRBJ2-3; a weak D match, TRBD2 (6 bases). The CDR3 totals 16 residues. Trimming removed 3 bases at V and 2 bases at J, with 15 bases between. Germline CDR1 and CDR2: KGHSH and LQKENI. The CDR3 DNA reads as TGTGCCAGCTCACCTTCGCCGGGGGTCACCACAGATACGCAGTATTTT. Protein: CASSPSPGVTTDTQYF.

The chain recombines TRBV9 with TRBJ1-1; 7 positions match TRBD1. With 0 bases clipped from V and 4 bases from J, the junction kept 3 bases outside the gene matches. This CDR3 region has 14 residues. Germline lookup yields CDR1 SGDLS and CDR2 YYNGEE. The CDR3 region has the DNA TGTGCCAGCAGCGTAGAGGACAGGACCACTGAAGCTTTCTTT. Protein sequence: CASSVEDRTTEAFF.

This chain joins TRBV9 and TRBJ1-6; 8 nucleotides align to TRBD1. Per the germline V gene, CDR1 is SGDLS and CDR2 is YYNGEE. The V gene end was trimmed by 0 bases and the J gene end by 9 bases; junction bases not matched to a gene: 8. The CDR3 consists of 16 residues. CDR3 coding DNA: TGTGCCAGCAGCGTAGAAGGGCAGGGGGCGAGTTCACCCCTCCACTTT. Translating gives CASSVEGQGASSPLHF.

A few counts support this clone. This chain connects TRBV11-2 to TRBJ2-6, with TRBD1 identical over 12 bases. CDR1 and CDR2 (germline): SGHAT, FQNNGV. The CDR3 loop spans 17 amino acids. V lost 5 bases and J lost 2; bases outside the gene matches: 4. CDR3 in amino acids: CASSPGTGGTGANVLTF. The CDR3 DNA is TGTGCCAGCAGCCCTGGGACAGGGGGCACTGGGGCCAACGTCCTGACTTTC.

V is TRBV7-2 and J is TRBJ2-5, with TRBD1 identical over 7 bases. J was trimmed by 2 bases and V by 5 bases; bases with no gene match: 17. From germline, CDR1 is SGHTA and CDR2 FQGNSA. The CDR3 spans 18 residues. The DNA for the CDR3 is TGTGCCAGCAGCCCCTCCGGCCCCAAGACAGGGCGACAAGAGACCCAGTACTTC. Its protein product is CASSPSGPKTGRQETQYF.

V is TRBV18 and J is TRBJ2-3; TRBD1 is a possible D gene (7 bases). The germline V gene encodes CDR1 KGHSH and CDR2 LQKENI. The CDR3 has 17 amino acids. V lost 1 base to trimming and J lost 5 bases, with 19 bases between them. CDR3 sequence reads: CASSPRGGQGGVDTQYF. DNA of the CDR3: TGTGCCAGCTCACCACGCGGAGGGCAAGGGGGCGTAGATACGCAGTATTTT.

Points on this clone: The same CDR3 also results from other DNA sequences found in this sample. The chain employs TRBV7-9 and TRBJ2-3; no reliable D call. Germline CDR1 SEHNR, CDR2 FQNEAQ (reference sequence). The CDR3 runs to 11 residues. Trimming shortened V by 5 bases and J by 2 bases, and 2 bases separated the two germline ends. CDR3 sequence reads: CASSLTDTQYF. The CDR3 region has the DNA TGTGCCAGCAGCCTCACAGATACGCAGTATTTT.